This T cell receptor beta chain was obtained from a study of T-cell memory formation after mild COVID-19. Germline V CDR1 and CDR2: SGHVS, FQNEAQ. Trimming at V came to 5 bases and at J to 6 bases, leaving 4 bases not matched to a gene. The CDR3 has 14 residues. On this clonotype: Antigen: not known.

MiXCR was run by TCRdb on the 5' RACE reads, yielding one entry per CDR3 protein. Seen here are some 40,000 distinct CDR3 sequences, 6% to 6.5% observed once, and the top ten hold 0.8% to 1%. General study findings and limits: While clones contracting from day 15 to 85 were balanced between CD4 and CD8, later expanders leaned CD4+. Cross-reactive memory seemingly joined, as some responding clones were found in pre-infection memory.

This receptor was identified in an adult who had mild COVID-19 (a few samples of this study predate the infection). Cell type and time point are not known. V is TRBV7-8 and J is TRBJ2-7; the match to TRBD2 covers 13 bases. The specimen sequenced was PBMCs or a T cell subset sorted from them (not recorded which). The CDR3 loop reads CASSRTSGSIEQYF. The DNA of the CDR3 is TGTGCCAGCAGCCGGACTAGCGGGAGTATCGAGCAGTACTTC. The whole variable domain, remainder taken from reference TRBV7-8 and TRBJ2-7, is GAGVSQSPRYKVAKRGQDVALRCDPISGHVSLFWYQQALGQGPEFLTYFQNEAQLDKSGLPSDRFFAERPEGSVSTLKIQRTQQEDSAVYLCASSRTSGSIEQYFGPGTRLTVT.